A selection of T cell receptor beta chains follows, all from one sample in a study of shared clonotypes between healthy human individuals. The data were produced by immunoSEQ multiplex PCR, yet TCRdb's version contains in-frame clones alone and is incomplete. The sample includes around 1.1 million clones, approximately 78% of them seen just once. Material: memory CD4+ T cells from PBMCs. These receptors were taken from a man aged 18 to 30 in good health. Some clones in this sample may be carry-over from other donors' samples. Each CDR3 is given with its conserved first and last residue. A D gene is named only where the DNA matches it firmly. Clone size appears in some rows only: once, few, many, or a class for an expanded clone.

CDR3 length: 15; clone size: many; J gene: TRBJ2-7; V gene: TRBV27; D gene: .; CDR3 DNA: TGTGCCAGCAGTTTAATATTGGGAAAGGGCTACGAGCAGTACTTC; CDR3 protein: CASSLILGKGYEQYF
CDR3 length: 14; clone size: .; J gene: TRBJ2-3; V gene: TRBV7-3; D gene: .; CDR3 DNA: TGTGCCAGCAGCCCTCATGGAAGGGAAGATACGCAGTATTTT; CDR3 protein: CASSPHGREDTQYF
CDR3 length: 15; clone size: .; J gene: TRBJ1-1; V gene: TRBV5-6; D gene: TRBD1; CDR3 DNA: TGTGCCAGCAGCTTGGACGGACAGGTGGAGACTGAAGCTTTCTTT; CDR3 protein: CASSLDGQVETEAFF
CDR3 length: 11; clone size: .; J gene: TRBJ1-1; V gene: TRBV6-1; D gene: .; CDR3 DNA: TGTGCCAGCTGGGGGTACACTGAAGCTTTCTTT; CDR3 protein: CASWGYTEAFF
CDR3 length: 14; clone size: few; J gene: TRBJ1-1; V gene: TRBV14; D gene: .; CDR3 DNA: TGTGCCAGCAGCCGTACCAGGGTGAACACTGAAGCTTTCTTT; CDR3 protein: CASSRTRVNTEAFF
CDR3 length: 15; clone size: .; J gene: TRBJ2-1; V gene: TRBV9; D gene: TRBD1; CDR3 DNA: TGTGCCAGCAGCGTAGAGCCAGGGGGCAACAATGAGCAGTTCTTC; CDR3 protein: CASSVEPGGNNEQFF
CDR3 length: 17; clone size: .; J gene: TRBJ2-7; V gene: TRBV7-9; D gene: TRBD1; CDR3 DNA: TGTGCCAGCAGCTCTACTCCCGGGACAGGGTATTACGACGAGCAGTACTTC; CDR3 protein: CASSSTPGTGYYDEQYF
CDR3 length: 14; clone size: .; J gene: TRBJ2-1; V gene: TRBV7-2; D gene: .; CDR3 DNA: TGTGCCAGCAGCTTATCCGGGACAAACAATGAGCAGTTCTTC; CDR3 protein: CASSLSGTNNEQFF
CDR3 length: 14; clone size: .; J gene: TRBJ2-7; V gene: TRBV5-1; D gene: .; CDR3 DNA: TGCGCCAGCAGCAAACCGGGAGGGGGCGACGAGCAGTACTTC; CDR3 protein: CASSKPGGGDEQYF
CDR3 length: 16; clone size: .; J gene: TRBJ2-5; V gene: TRBV5-4; D gene: TRBD2; CDR3 DNA: TGTGCCAGCAGCCCCGGGACTAGCGGGAGGGAAGAGACCCAGTACTTC; CDR3 protein: CASSPGTSGREETQYF
CDR3 length: 11; clone size: .; J gene: TRBJ2-7; V gene: TRBV20-1; D gene: .; CDR3 DNA: TGCAGTGGATGGGGTTCCTACGAGCAGTACTTC; CDR3 protein: CSGWGSYEQYF
CDR3 length: 14; clone size: .; J gene: TRBJ1-1; V gene: TRBV7-9; D gene: .; CDR3 DNA: TGTGCCAGCAGCCCCTACATCAGGGCTACTGAAGCTTTCTTT; CDR3 protein: CASSPYIRATEAFF
CDR3 length: 14; clone size: .; J gene: TRBJ1-5; V gene: TRBV10-3; D gene: .; CDR3 DNA: TGTGCCATCAGTTCTGGGGCGTACGGTCAGCCCCAGCATTTT; CDR3 protein: CAISSGAYGQPQHF
CDR3 length: 10; clone size: .; J gene: TRBJ1-2; V gene: TRBV7-2; D gene: .; CDR3 DNA: TGTGCCAGCGGCGACAGGGGCTACACCTTC; CDR3 protein: CASGDRGYTF
CDR3 length: 13; clone size: once; J gene: TRBJ1-1; V gene: TRBV19; D gene: .; CDR3 DNA: TGTGCCAGTAGTATGGGAAGGGGCACTGAAGCTTTCTTT; CDR3 protein: CASSMGRGTEAFF
CDR3 length: 15; clone size: .; J gene: TRBJ2-4; V gene: TRBV10-3; D gene: .; CDR3 DNA: TGTGCCATCAGTGACTCGACAGATAGCAAAAACATTCAGTACTTC; CDR3 protein: CAISDSTDSKNIQYF
CDR3 length: 13; clone size: .; J gene: TRBJ2-3; V gene: TRBV29-1; D gene: .; CDR3 DNA: TGCAGCGGCGTGGGCTCTAGCACAGATACGCAGTATTTT; CDR3 protein: CSGVGSSTDTQYF
CDR3 length: 13; clone size: .; J gene: TRBJ1-5; V gene: TRBV19; D gene: .; CDR3 DNA: TGTGCCACCCTTGCAAGGGGGGATCAGCCCCAGCATTTT; CDR3 protein: CATLARGDQPQHF
CDR3 length: 19; clone size: .; J gene: TRBJ2-1; V gene: TRBV7-9; D gene: TRBD2; CDR3 DNA: TGTGCCAGCAGCTCCCCCGGGACTAGCGGGCCACGCTCCTACAATGAGCAGTTCTTC; CDR3 protein: CASSSPGTSGPRSYNEQFF
CDR3 length: 16; clone size: .; J gene: TRBJ2-1; V gene: TRBV12-5; D gene: TRBD2; CDR3 DNA: TGTGCTAGTGGTCCCCTCGGGGGGAGCTCCTACAATGAGCAGTTCTTC; CDR3 protein: CASGPLGGSSYNEQFF